The present T cell receptor beta chain was sequenced within a study of T-cell reconstitution after alpha-beta-depleted transplantation in children. TCRbeta library construction was performed incorporating unique molecular identifiers. TCRdb independently ran MiXCR on the PCR reads; one entry per CDR3 protein. The profile shows 140,000 or so distinct CDR3 sequences, 8.5% to 10% of them singletons. This CDR3 region has 16 residues. Germline CDR1 and CDR2: MDHEN and SYDVKM. A remark on this clonotype: Its antigen is still unknown. A read error may account for a junction end that differs from germline.

Regarding the study as a whole: For some patients, TCRbeta diversity was high at day 60 because of recipient T cells and thymic progenitors that survived. Several hundred rapidly expanded clones from non-depleted graft cells reportedly supplied alpha-beta T cells about two months post-transplant. T cells produced anew were the main source of T-cell counts and diversity one year after transplant.

The sequence was collected from a female patient aged 2 to 10 who had a stem cell transplant for congenital amegakaryocytic thrombocytopenia, so the T cells may come from the graft donor. The chain employs TRBV28 and TRBJ2-7; D is perhaps TRBD2 (5 bases). The source was PBMCs, mostly from graft donor cells, collected 180 days after TCRalphabeta/CD19-depleted stem cell transplant. CDR3 DNA: TGTGCCAGCCCTCCACCGGGTCTGCGGGCCCCCTACAAGCAGTACTTC. It codes for CASPPPGLRAPYKQYF.